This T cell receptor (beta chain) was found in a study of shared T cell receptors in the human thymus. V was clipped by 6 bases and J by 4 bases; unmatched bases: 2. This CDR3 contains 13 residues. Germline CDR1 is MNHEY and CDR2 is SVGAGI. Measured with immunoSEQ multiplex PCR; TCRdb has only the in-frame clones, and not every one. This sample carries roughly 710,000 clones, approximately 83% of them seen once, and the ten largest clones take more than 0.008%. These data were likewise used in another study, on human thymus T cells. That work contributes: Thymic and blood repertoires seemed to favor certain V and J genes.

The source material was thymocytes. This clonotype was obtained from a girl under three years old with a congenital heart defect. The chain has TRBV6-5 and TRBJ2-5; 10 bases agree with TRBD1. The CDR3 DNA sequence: TGTGCCAGCAGGAGGACAGGGGGAGAGACCCAGTACTTC. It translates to CASRRTGGETQYF.